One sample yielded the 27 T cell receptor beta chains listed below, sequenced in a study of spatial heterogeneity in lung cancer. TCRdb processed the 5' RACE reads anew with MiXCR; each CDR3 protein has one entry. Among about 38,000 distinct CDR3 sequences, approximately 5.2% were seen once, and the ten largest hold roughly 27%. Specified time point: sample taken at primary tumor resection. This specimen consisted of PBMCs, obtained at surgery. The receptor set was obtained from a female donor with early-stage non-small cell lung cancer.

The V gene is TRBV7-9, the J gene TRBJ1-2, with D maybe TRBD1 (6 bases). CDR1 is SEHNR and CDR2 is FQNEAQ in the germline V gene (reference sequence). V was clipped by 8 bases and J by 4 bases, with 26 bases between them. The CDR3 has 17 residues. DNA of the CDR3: TGTGCCAGCGGCCCACTGGGGGCACAGGGCAAACCCTATGGCTACACCTTC. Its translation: CASGPLGAQGKPYGYTF.

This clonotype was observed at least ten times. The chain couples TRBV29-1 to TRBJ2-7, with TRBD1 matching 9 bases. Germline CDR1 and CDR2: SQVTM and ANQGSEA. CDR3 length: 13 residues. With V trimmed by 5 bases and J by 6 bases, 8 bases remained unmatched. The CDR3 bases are TGCAGCGTTACCTCGGGACAGGGTCCCGAGCAGTACTTC. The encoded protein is CSVTSGQGPEQYF.

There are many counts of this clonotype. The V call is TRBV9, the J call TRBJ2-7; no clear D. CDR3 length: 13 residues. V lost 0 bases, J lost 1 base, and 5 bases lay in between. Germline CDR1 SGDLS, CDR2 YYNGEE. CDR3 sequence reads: CASSVGNSYEQYF. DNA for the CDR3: TGTGCCAGCAGCGTAGGCAATTCCTACGAGCAGTACTTC. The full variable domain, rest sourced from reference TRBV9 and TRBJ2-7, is DSGVTQTPKHLITATGQRVTLRCSPRSGDLSVYWYQQSLDQGLQFLIQYYNGEERAKGNILERFSAQQFPDLHSELNLSSLELGDSALYFCASSVGNSYEQYFGPGTRLTVT.

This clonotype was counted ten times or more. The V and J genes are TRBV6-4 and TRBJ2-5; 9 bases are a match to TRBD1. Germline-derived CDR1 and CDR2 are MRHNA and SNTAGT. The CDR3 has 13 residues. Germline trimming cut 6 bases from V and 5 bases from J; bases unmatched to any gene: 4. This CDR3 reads CASRWDRDETQYF. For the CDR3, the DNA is TGTGCCAGCAGATGGGACAGGGACGAGACCCAGTACTTC.

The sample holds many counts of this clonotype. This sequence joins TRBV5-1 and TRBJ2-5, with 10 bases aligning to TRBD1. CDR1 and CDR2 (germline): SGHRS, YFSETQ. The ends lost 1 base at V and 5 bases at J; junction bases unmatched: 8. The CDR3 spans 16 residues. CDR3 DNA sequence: TGCGCCAGCAGCTTGAGCGACAGGGGGCGAGGGGAGACCCAGTACTTC. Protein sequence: CASSLSDRGRGETQYF.

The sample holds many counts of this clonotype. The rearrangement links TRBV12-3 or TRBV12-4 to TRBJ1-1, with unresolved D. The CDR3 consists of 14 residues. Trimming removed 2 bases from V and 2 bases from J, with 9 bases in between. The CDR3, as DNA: TGTGCCAGCAGTTTATTTGGACCTAACACTGAAGCTTTCTTT. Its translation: CASSLFGPNTEAFF.

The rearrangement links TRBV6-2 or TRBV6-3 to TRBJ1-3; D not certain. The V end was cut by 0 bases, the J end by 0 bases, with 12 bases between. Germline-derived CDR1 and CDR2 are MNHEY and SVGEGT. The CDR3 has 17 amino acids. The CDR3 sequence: CASSYSSVRSSGNTIYF. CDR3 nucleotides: TGTGCCAGCAGTTACTCGTCGGTCAGGAGCTCTGGAAACACCATATATTTT.

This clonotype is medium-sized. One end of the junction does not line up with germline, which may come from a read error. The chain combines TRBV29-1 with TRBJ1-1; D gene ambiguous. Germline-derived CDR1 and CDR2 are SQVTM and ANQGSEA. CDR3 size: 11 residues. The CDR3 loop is CSVAAGLPIYF. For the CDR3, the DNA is TGCAGCGTTGCGGCCGGGCTTCCAATCTACTTT. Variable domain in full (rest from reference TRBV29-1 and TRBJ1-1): SAVISQKPSRDICQRGTSLTIQCQVDSQVTMMFWYRQQPGQSLTLIATANQGSEATYESGFVIDKFPISRPNLTFSTLTVSNMSPEDSSIYLCSVAAGLPIYFGQGTRLTVV.

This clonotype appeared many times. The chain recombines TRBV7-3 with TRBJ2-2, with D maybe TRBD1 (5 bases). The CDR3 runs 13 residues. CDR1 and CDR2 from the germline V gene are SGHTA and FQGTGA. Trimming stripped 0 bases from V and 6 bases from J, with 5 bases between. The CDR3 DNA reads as TGTGCCAGCAGCTTAACAGGGGCCGGGGAGCTGTTTTTT. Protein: CASSLTGAGELFF.

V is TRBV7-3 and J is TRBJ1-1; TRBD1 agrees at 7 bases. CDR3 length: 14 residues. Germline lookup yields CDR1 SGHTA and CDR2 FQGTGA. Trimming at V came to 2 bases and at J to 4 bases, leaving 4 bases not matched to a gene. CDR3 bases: TGTGCCAGCAGCTTAGAGGGGGCACCCACTGAAGCTTTCTTT. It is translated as CASSLEGAPTEAFF.

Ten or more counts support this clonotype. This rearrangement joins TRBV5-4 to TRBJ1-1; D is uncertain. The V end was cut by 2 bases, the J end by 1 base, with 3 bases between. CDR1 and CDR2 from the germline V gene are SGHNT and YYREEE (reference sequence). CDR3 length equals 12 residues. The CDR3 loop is CASSFGNTEAFF. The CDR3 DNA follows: TGTGCCAGCAGCTTCGGGAACACTGAAGCTTTCTTT. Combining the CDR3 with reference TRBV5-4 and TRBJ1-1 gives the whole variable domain ETGVTQSPTHLIKTRGQQVTLRCSSQSGHNTVSWYQQALGQGPQFIFQYYREEENGRGNFPPRFSGLQFPNYSSELNVNALELDDSALYLCASSFGNTEAFFGQGTRLTVV.

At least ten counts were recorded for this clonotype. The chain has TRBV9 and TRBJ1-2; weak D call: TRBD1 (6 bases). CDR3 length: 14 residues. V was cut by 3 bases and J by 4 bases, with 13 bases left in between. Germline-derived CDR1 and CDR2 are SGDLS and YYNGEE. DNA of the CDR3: TGTGCCAGCAGCGGGCGAGGACAGTTCTATGGCTACACCTTC. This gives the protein CASSGRGQFYGYTF.

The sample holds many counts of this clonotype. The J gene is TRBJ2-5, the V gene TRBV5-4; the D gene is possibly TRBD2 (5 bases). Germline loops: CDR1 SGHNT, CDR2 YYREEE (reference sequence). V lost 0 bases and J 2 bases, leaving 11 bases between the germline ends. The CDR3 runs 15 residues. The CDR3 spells CASSLVAGAQETQYF. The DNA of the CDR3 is TGTGCCAGCAGCTTGGTGGCGGGCGCTCAAGAGACCCAGTACTTC.

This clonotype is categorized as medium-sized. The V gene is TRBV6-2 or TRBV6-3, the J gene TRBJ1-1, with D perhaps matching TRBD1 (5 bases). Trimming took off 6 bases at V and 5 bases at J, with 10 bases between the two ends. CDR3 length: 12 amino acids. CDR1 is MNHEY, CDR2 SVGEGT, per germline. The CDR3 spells CASSREGTEAFF. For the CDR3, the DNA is TGTGCCAGCAGCAGGGAGGGGACTGAAGCTTTCTTT.

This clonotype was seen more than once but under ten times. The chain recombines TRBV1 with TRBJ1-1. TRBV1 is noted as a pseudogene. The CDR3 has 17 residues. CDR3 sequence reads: CTSSHFPGRRMNTEAFF. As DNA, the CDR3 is TGCACCAGCAGCCATTTCCCGGGACGTAGGATGAACACTGAAGCTTTCTTT.

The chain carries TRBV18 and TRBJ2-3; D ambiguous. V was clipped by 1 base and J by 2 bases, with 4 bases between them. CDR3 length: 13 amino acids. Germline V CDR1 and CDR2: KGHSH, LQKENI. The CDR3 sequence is CASSPQNTDTQYF. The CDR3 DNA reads TGTGCCAGCTCACCACAAAACACAGATACGCAGTATTTT.

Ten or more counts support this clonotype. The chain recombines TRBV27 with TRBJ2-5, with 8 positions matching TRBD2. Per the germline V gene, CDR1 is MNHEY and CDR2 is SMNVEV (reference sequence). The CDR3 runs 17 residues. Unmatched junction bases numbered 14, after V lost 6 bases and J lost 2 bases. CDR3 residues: CASSTTGGRVGQETQYF. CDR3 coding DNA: TGTGCCAGCAGCACCACGGGGGGGCGAGTGGGGCAAGAGACCCAGTACTTC.

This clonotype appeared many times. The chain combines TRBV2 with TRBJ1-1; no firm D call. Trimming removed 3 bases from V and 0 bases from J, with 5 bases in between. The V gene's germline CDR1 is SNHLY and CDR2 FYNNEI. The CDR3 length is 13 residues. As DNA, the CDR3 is TGTGCCAGCAGTGATTGGATGAACACTGAAGCTTTCTTT. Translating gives CASSDWMNTEAFF.

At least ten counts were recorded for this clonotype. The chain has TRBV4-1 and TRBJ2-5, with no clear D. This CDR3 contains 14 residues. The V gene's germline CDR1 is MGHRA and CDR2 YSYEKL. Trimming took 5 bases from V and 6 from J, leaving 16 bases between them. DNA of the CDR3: TGCGCCAGCAGCTCACCGGGCCTCCGGCAGACCCAGTACTTC. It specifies CASSSPGLRQTQYF.

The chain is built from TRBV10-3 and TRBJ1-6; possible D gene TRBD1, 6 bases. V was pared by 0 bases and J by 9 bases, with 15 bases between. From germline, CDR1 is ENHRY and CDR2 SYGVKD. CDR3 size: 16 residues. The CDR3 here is CAISESQNRVSSPLHF. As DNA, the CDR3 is TGTGCCATCAGTGAGTCGCAGAACAGGGTGAGTTCACCCCTCCACTTT.

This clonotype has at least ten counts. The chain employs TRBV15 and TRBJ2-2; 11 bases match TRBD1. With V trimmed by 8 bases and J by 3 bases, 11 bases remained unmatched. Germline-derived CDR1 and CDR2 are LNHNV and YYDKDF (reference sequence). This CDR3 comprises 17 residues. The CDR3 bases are TGTGCCACCGGAGAAACGGACAGGGGGCGCGACACCGGGGAGCTGTTTTTT. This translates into CATGETDRGRDTGELFF.

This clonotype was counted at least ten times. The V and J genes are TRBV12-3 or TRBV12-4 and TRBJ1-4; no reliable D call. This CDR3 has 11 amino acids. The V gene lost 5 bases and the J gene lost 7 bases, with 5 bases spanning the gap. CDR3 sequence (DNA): TGTGCCAGCAGTCCAGGTGAAAAACTGTTTTTT. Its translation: CASSPGEKLFF.

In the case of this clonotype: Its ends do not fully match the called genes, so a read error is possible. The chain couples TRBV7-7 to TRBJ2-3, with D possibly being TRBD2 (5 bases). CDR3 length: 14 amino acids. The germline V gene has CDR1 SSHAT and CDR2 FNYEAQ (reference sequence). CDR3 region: CASSLEGTQDTQYF. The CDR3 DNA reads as TGTGCTAGCAGCTTAGAGGGTACGCAGGATACGCAGTATTTT.

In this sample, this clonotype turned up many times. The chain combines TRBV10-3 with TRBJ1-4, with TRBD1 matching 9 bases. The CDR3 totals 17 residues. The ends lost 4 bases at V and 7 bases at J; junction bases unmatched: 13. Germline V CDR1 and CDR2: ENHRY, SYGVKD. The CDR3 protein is CAISGQGVGGSSEKLFF. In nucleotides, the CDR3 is TGTGCCATCAGTGGACAGGGGGTCGGAGGATCGAGTGAAAAACTGTTTTTT.

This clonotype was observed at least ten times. The CDR3 sequence: CSVSGTGGESYGYTF. In DNA, the CDR3 is TGCAGCGTGTCCGGGACAGGGGGCGAAAGCTATGGCTACACCTTC. V and J are TRBV29-1 and TRBJ1-2, with 12 bases aligning to TRBD1. In germline, CDR1 is SQVTM, CDR2 ANQGSEA. With V trimmed by 6 bases and J by 4 bases, 9 bases remained unmatched. The CDR3 length is 15 residues.

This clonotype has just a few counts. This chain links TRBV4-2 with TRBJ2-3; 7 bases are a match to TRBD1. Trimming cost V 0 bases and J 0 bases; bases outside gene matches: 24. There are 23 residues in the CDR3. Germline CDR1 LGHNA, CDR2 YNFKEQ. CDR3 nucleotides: TGTGCCAGCAGCCAAGAAGCAGAAGACTATTGGGGCTTGACAGGGTGGAGCACAGATACGCAGTATTTT. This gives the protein CASSQEAEDYWGLTGWSTDTQYF.

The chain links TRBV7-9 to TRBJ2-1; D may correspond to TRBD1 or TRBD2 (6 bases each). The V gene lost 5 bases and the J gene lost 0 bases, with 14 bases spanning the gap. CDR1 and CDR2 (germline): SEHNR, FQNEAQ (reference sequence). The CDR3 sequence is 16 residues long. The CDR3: CASSHRGGISYNEQFF. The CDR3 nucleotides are TGTGCCAGCAGCCACAGAGGGGGGATCTCCTACAATGAGCAGTTCTTC. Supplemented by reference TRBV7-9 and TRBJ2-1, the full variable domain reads DTGVSQNPRHKITKRGQNVTFRCDPISEHNRLYWYRQTLGQGPEFLTYFQNEAQLEKSRLLSDRFSAERPKGSFSTLEIQRTEQGDSAMYLCASSHRGGISYNEQFFGPGTRLTVL.